A selection of T cell receptor beta chains follows, all from one sample in a study of T cells in tuberculosis. The table came from immunoSEQ multiplex PCR; TCRdb's copy has only in-frame clones and leaves some out. The sample lists some 31,000 clones, about 92% occurring once. Sample: PBMCs. The receptor set was obtained from a donor between 5 and 29 years old with latent tuberculosis or without tuberculosis infection. The CDR3 runs from the conserved cysteine through the conserved F or W. Each record gives: J gene, clone size, V gene, D gene, CDR3 protein, CDR3 DNA. D genes are given only for firm matches. Expanded clones are given a class, and other clones once, few, many or no size at all.

TRBJ2-3	few	TRBV6-1	-	CASSAGSDTQYF	TGTGCCAGCAGCGCTGGCTCGGATACGCAGTATTTT
TRBJ1-2	once	TRBV5-4	TRBD1	CASSLDSGTGAGYTF	TGTGCCAGCAGCTTGGATTCCGGGACAGGGGCTGGCTACACCTTC
TRBJ1-1	-	TRBV29-1	-	CSAKWGGSEAFF	TGCAGCGCCAAATGGGGGGGGAGTGAAGCTTTCTTT
TRBJ2-1	-	TRBV27	-	CASSFGGAYNEQFF	TGTGCCAGCAGTTTCGGGGGTGCCTACAATGAGCAGTTCTTC
TRBJ2-2	-	TRBV18	-	CASSPEGITGELFF	TGTGCCAGCTCACCAGAGGGAATCACCGGGGAGCTGTTTTTT
TRBJ2-7	-	TRBV5-6	TRBD2	CASSLGLAESYEQYF	TGTGCCAGCAGCTTGGGACTAGCGGAGTCCTACGAGCAGTACTTC
TRBJ2-3	-	TRBV2	TRBD2	CASSPRGLAGLDTQYF	TGTGCCAGCAGCCCCCGAGGGCTAGCGGGATTGGATACGCAGTATTTT
TRBJ2-7	-	TRBV5-4	-	CASSLVGGVHEQYF	TGTGCCAGCAGCTTGGTGGGCGGGGTCCACGAGCAGTACTTC
TRBJ1-1	-	TRBV5-1	-	CASSLVGQGQGSEAFF	TGCGCCAGCAGCTTGGTAGGGCAGGGCCAGGGGTCTGAAGCTTTCTTT
TRBJ1-2	-	TRBV6-5	-	CASSTAGRHTF	TGTGCCAGCAGTACCGCGGGCAGACACACCTTC
TRBJ2-3	-	TRBV19	TRBD2	CASSRLAGYTDTQYF	TGTGCCAGTAGTCGGCTAGCGGGGTACACAGATACGCAGTATTTT
TRBJ2-5	-	TRBV7-2	TRBD2	CASSLGTSKETQYF	TGTGCCAGCAGCCTAGGGACTAGCAAAGAGACCCAGTACTTC
TRBJ2-5	-	TRBV5-1	-	CASSLAGREETQYF	TGCGCCAGCAGCTTGGCCGGCAGGGAAGAGACCCAGTACTTC
TRBJ2-3	once	TRBV30	-	CAGTDSLGSDTQYF	TGTGCCGGGACGGACTCCCTAGGATCAGATACGCAGTATTTT
TRBJ1-2	-	TRBV19	-	CASKKGHDYGYTF	TGTGCCAGTAAAAAAGGACATGACTATGGCTACACCTTC
TRBJ1-5	-	TRBV28	-	CASTGFLGGNQPQHF	TGTGCCAGCACGGGATTCTTGGGTGGCAATCAGCCCCAGCATTTT
TRBJ2-7	few	TRBV28	-	CASSSLVIYEQYF	TGTGCCAGCAGTTCCCTAGTGATATACGAGCAGTACTTC
TRBJ1-5	-	TRBV7-2	TRBD1	CASSRGQGDQPQHF	TGTGCCAGCAGCCGGGGACAGGGAGATCAGCCCCAGCATTTT
TRBJ2-2	-	TRBV15	-	CATRSSRGIPPGELFF	TGTGCCACCAGATCATCCAGGGGTATCCCACCCGGGGAGCTGTTTTTT
TRBJ2-1	-	TRBV1	-	CTSNQIRPGQGNEQFF	TGCACCAGCAACCAAATTAGACCTGGACAGGGCAATGAGCAGTTCTTC
TRBJ2-7	-	TRBV28	TRBD2	CASSSHARGDSYEQYF	TGTGCCAGCAGTTCCCACGCACGGGGGGACTCCTACGAGCAGTACTTC
TRBJ2-1	-	TRBV5-6	TRBD1	CASSTYRGSTYNEQFF	TGTGCCAGCAGCACCTACAGGGGTTCCACCTACAATGAGCAGTTCTTC
TRBJ2-6	-	TRBV4-2	TRBD1	CASSLGQGSSGANVLTF	TGTGCCAGCAGCCTGGGACAGGGAAGCTCTGGGGCCAACGTCCTGACTTTC
TRBJ2-7	-	TRBV7-8	-	CASSLIIGYEQYF	TGTGCCAGCAGTCTCATCATCGGCTACGAGCAGTACTTC
TRBJ2-3	-	TRBV9	TRBD2	CASSPVAGGKEDTQYF	TGTGCCAGCAGCCCTGTAGCGGGGGGGAAGGAAGATACGCAGTATTTT
TRBJ1-2	-	TRBV5-7	TRBD1	CASSLALRTGEVSGYGYTF	TGTGCCAGCAGCTTGGCATTACGGACAGGAGAGGTGTCGGGCTATGGCTACACCTTC
TRBJ2-2	-	TRBV7-9	TRBD2	CASSLGLAGVNTGELFF	TGTGCCAGCAGCTTGGGACTAGCGGGGGTGAACACCGGGGAGCTGTTTTTT
TRBJ1-1	-	TRBV7-9	TRBD1	CASSLEGQGRAFF	TGTGCCAGCAGCTTAGAGGGACAGGGAAGAGCTTTCTTT
TRBJ2-1	-	TRBV4-3	TRBD2	CASSPVRGGRSSYNEQFF	TGCGCCAGCAGCCCAGTGCGGGGGGGACGTAGCTCCTACAATGAGCAGTTCTTC
TRBJ2-5	-	TRBV29-1	-	CSVLRDSQETQYF	TGCAGCGTTCTCCGGGACTCCCAAGAGACCCAGTACTTC
TRBJ2-2	-	TRBV4-2	-	CASSQNGGNTGELFF	TGTGCCAGCAGCCAAAACGGGGGGAACACCGGGGAGCTGTTTTTT
TRBJ2-1	once	TRBV6-4	TRBD1	CASSDSPGQGSDEQFF	TGTGCCAGCAGTGACTCTCCGGGACAGGGTTCGGATGAGCAGTTCTTC
TRBJ2-2	-	TRBV7-8	-	CASSLFYLTGELFF	TGTGCCAGCAGCTTATTTTACTTGACCGGGGAGCTGTTTTTT
TRBJ1-5	-	TRBV6-6	-	CASSYGGPSNQPQHF	TGTGCCAGCAGTTACGGAGGGCCGAGCAATCAGCCCCAGCATTTT
TRBJ1-5	-	TRBV2	-	CASYHRDVGNQPQHF	TGTGCCAGTTACCACAGGGACGTCGGCAATCAGCCCCAGCATTTT
TRBJ2-5	-	TRBV12-5	-	CASGLAQETQYF	TGTGCTAGTGGTTTGGCTCAAGAGACCCAGTACTTC
TRBJ2-7	-	TRBV2	-	CASGTTPSYEQYF	TGTGCCAGCGGGACAACCCCCTCCTACGAGCAGTACTTC
TRBJ2-7	-	TRBV5-4	TRBD1	CASSLPPGTGPYEQYF	TGTGCCAGCAGCTTACCTCCCGGGACAGGTCCCTACGAGCAGTACTTC
TRBJ1-2	-	TRBV20-1	-	CSAAGLGYTF	TGCAGTGCCGCAGGGCTTGGCTACACCTTC
TRBJ2-3	-	TRBV2	-	CASRGFQRSYSTDTQYF	TGTGCCAGCAGGGGATTTCAGCGGAGTTATAGCACAGATACGCAGTATTTT
TRBJ2-7	-	TRBV5-4	-	CASSLFFPERGRNEQYF	TGTGCCAGCAGCTTGTTCTTCCCTGAGAGAGGGAGGAACGAGCAGTACTTC
TRBJ1-1	-	TRBV6-5	-	CASRPFGGTGEAFF	TGTGCCAGCAGACCCTTTGGGGGCACGGGAGAAGCTTTCTTT
TRBJ2-7	-	TRBV5-1	-	CASSSIISSYEQYF	TGCGCCAGCAGCTCGATCATTAGCTCCTACGAGCAGTACTTC